Reported below is one T cell receptor beta chain. The antigen remains undetermined. Random-hexamer reverse transcription was applied to about 0.5 to 1 ug RNA. TCRdb independently ran MiXCR on the immunoSEQ multiplex PCR reads; one entry per CDR3 protein. The table includes about 210,000 distinct CDR3 sequences, 95% detected once. These data originate in a study of CD8 T cells in Susac syndrome. Study findings and constraints: The study recognized that the number of individuals in its TCR sequencing and HLA analysis was relatively small.

The CDR3 runs 11 residues. Germline V gene lookup returns CDR1 LGHDT and CDR2 YNNKEL (reference sequence). Trimming pared 0 bases from V and 13 bases from J, leaving 6 bases between. The material sequenced was CD4+ T cells from PBMCs. The genes are TRBV3-1 and TRBJ2-2; no definite D call. This TCR derives from a human donor with multiple sclerosis. The CDR3 region is CASSQDRMLFF. The CDR3, as DNA: TGTGCCAGCAGCCAAGATCGGATGCTGTTTTTT.